The 11 T cell receptor beta chains reported below all come from one sample, sequenced in a study of T cell responses to AZD1222 COVID-19 vaccine. Generated by immunoSEQ multiplex PCR, the TCRdb table keeps only in-frame clones and is missing some. The repertoire holds 130,000 or so clones, with about nine tenths as singletons. Specimen: peripheral blood, collected on day 0 of AZD1222 vaccination. The source of these receptors is an adult in good health.

J is TRBJ1-2 and V is TRBV27; D is undetermined. The CDR3 spans 13 residues. V was shortened by 6 bases and J by 2 bases, with 10 bases between the two germline ends. Germline CDR1 and CDR2: MNHEY and SMNVEV (reference sequence). CDR3 residues: CASSTGKNYGYTF. The CDR3 bases are TGTGCCAGCAGCACTGGGAAGAACTATGGCTACACCTTC.

The CDR3: CASSYFQGYEQYF. Here the CDR3 DNA reads TGTGCCAGCAGTTACTTTCAGGGGTACGAGCAGTACTTC. This sequence joins TRBV6-5 and TRBJ2-7, with a tentative D call TRBD1 (6 bases). V was shortened by 1 base and J by 4 bases, with 8 bases between the two germline ends. The CDR3 is made up of 13 amino acids. CDR1 is MNHEY, CDR2 SVGAGI, per germline.

J is TRBJ1-4 and V is TRBV25-1, with 8 bases lining up with TRBD1. Germline V gives CDR1 MGHDK, CDR2 SYGVNS. The CDR3 is 17 amino acids. V lost 4 bases, J lost 3 bases, and 10 bases stayed unmatched. DNA of the CDR3: TGTGCCAGCAGTGCGAGGACAGGGATCGGGTCTAATGAAAAACTGTTTTTT. This gives the protein CASSARTGIGSNEKLFF.

The chain recombines TRBV19 with TRBJ2-5, with D perhaps given as TRBD1 or TRBD2 (5 bases each). The V gene lost 10 bases and the J gene lost 5 bases, with 8 bases spanning the gap. Germline V gene sequence: CDR1 LNHDA, CDR2 SQIVND (reference sequence). This CDR3 region has 10 residues. The CDR3 nucleotides read TGTGCCACCGAGGGGGAGACCCAGTACTTC. Encoded protein: CATEGETQYF.

This clone showed up just once. CDR3 bases: TGTGCCAGCAGCCCCAGAGGCCCAAGACAGGGAGGTAGCAATCAGCCCCAGCATTTT. It yields the protein CASSPRGPRQGGSNQPQHF. The gene calls are TRBV5-5 and TRBJ1-5; 7 positions match TRBD1. Germline V gives CDR1 SGHKS, CDR2 YYEKEE (reference sequence). The CDR3 covers 19 residues. V shed 4 bases and J 0 bases; nucleotides not matched to a gene: 16.

The CDR3 loop is CATSTSGGATDTQYF. CDR3 bases: TGTGCCACCAGCACTAGCGGGGGGGCCACAGATACGCAGTATTTT. The rearrangement uses TRBV15 and TRBJ2-3, with TRBD2 matching 12 bases. The CDR3 has 15 residues. Germline CDR1 and CDR2: LNHNV and YYDKDF (reference sequence). J gave up 2 bases and V 4 bases, and 1 base lay outside the gene matches.

The chain combines TRBV11-1 with TRBJ2-1, with TRBD1 matching 10 bases. Losses at the gene ends were 4 bases for V and 1 base for J; bases not matched to a gene: 1. The CDR3 consists of 15 residues. Germline V gene data show CDR1 as SGHAT and CDR2 as FQDESV (reference sequence). The CDR3 loop reads CASSWGQGSYNEQFF. CDR3 nucleotides: TGTGCCAGCAGCTGGGGACAGGGGTCCTACAATGAGCAGTTCTTC. Complete variable domain (other parts from reference TRBV11-1 and TRBJ2-1): EAEVAQSPRYKITEKSQAVAFWCDPISGHATLYWYRQILGQGPELLVQFQDESVVDDSQLPKDRFSAERLKGVDSTLKIQPAELGDSAMYLCASSWGQGSYNEQFFGPGTRLTVL.

The chain has TRBV18 and TRBJ1-4, with 7 bases identical to TRBD1. V was clipped by 3 bases and J by 7 bases; unmatched bases: 5. This CDR3 spans 14 amino acids. CDR1 is KGHSH, CDR2 LQKENI, per germline. The CDR3 sequence is CASSPAGTVEKLFF. The CDR3 nucleotides are TGTGCCAGCTCACCCGCCGGGACAGTTGAAAAACTGTTTTTT.

The CDR3 here is CASSLGEVGNTIYF. In DNA form, the CDR3 reads TGTGCCAGCAGCTTAGGGGAGGTTGGAAACACCATATATTTT. The V and J genes are TRBV11-2 and TRBJ1-3; D is uncertain. The CDR3 totals 14 residues. Germline lookup yields CDR1 SGHAT and CDR2 FQNNGV. The V end lost 1 base, the J end lost 3 bases, and 7 bases lay between the germline ends.

The chain carries TRBV6-4 and TRBJ1-2; D perhaps matches TRBD1 (5 bases). V lost 0 bases to trimming and J lost 2 bases, with 10 bases between them. This CDR3 is 15 amino acids long. In germline, CDR1 is MRHNA, CDR2 SNTAGT. Written as DNA, the CDR3 is TGTGCCAGCAGTGACTCGAGAGGGGTCAACTATGGCTACACCTTC. Protein sequence: CASSDSRGVNYGYTF.

The V call is TRBV5-1, the J call TRBJ1-1, with TRBD1 identical over 7 bases. Germline CDR1 reads SGHRS; CDR2 reads YFSETQ. Trimming removed 5 bases from V and 1 base from J; junction bases left unmatched: 5. The CDR3 spans 14 residues. CDR3: CASRFNRGNTEAFF. The CDR3 DNA sequence: TGCGCCAGCAGGTTCAACAGGGGGAACACTGAAGCTTTCTTT.